This T cell receptor beta chain was observed in a study of glioma-infiltrating T cells. General study results and limits: Tissue and blood shared very few CDR3 sequences. Above-expected tissue-blood divergence occurred in all gliomas, most in low-grade ones.

This clonotype was counted at least ten times. The antigen is undetermined. TCR alpha and beta CDR3 regions were amplified from RNA using iRepertoire nested multiplex PCR. Tissue mRNA or PBMC total RNA, roughly 85-450 ng, went into one-step reverse transcription and amplification. TCRdb re-derived calls from the multiplex PCR reads in MiXCR, one entry per CDR3 protein. The sample has about 5,400 distinct CDR3 sequences, 40% to 55% seen once. Germline V gene data show CDR1 as SNHLY and CDR2 as FYNNEI. There are 15 residues in the CDR3. V shed 6 bases and J shed 7 bases, with 16 bases lying between them.

This chain joins TRBV2 and TRBJ1-6, with TRBD1 as a possible D gene (6 bases). The sequencing input was glioma tissue, nonneoplastic brain tissue, or PBMCs (not recorded which). This clonotype originated in a human donor with low-grade glioma or glioblastoma, undergoing nonglioma brain surgery, or in good health (not recorded which). Written as DNA, the CDR3 is TGTGCCAGCAGCACCTCGGCAGGGGAGAATTCACCCCTCCACTTT. It specifies CASSTSAGENSPLHF.